This paragraph covers one TCR beta chain sequence. Its antigen is not known. The conserved final phenylalanine or tryptophan is absent from the CDR3, which likely points to a read error. This sample is part of a study of tumor-infiltrating lymphocytes in primary liver carcinoma. Study information: Ranging in age from 30 to 69 years, the patients were men and women.

Priming with a constant-region primer yielded TCR beta cDNA from roughly 500 ng total RNA. Sequencing libraries for TCR beta derived from three nested multiplex PCR rounds that used slightly modified ARM-PCR. Forward primers for TRBV1-TRBV30 and a C-beta reverse primer served the first two PCR rounds, at approximately 10 cycles each. Each CDR3 protein gets one entry after TCRdb re-called the multiplex PCR reads with MiXCR. The sample contains over 250,000 distinct CDR3 sequences, nearly 60% of which appear only once. Unsorted whole blood yielded blood RNA, and germline DNA was extracted as well. V lost 4 bases and J lost 8, with 18 bases in between. CDR3 length: 15 residues. Findings of the study overall: The study found a significantly higher top-250-clone fraction in tumors than in blood (p = 0.039).

The receptor comes from a woman aged 25 to 39 with primary liver carcinoma and hepatitis B virus infection. The V gene is TRBV12-3 or TRBV12-4, the J gene TRBJ2-1; possibly TRBD2 for D (6 bases). Input material: peripheral blood. The CDR3 DNA reads TGTGCCAGCAGTTCGTCACTAGCAGGCAACGATGAGCAGTTCATC. The encoded protein is CASSSSLAGNDEQFI.